The 31 T cell receptor beta chains below come from one sample, sequenced in a study of T cell responses to AZD1222 COVID-19 vaccine. The data were produced by immunoSEQ multiplex PCR, yet TCRdb's version contains in-frame clones alone and is incomplete. In the table there are 60,000 to 85,000 clones, 65% to 80% of which are singletons. Source: peripheral blood, taken 28 days after the second dose of the MenACWY control vaccine. The receptor source for this set is an adult who received the MenACWY meningococcal vaccine as a control.

This clone was seen many times. The V and J genes are TRBV19 and TRBJ1-1; D is uncertain. The V end lost 4 bases, the J end lost 3 bases, and 21 bases lay between the germline ends. The V gene's germline CDR1 is LNHDA and CDR2 SQIVND (reference sequence). This CDR3 comprises 17 residues. In DNA form, the CDR3 reads TGTGCCAGTAGTACAGACGGCGAAGTCGGGCGGTACACTGAAGCTTTCTTT. Translating it yields CASSTDGEVGRYTEAFF.

Here the CDR3 DNA reads TGCAGCGTTGATATCTTGCGGACAGAGCAGTATTTT. Translating gives CSVDILRTEQYF. The chain uses TRBV29-1 and TRBJ2-3, with D possibly TRBD1 on 6 matching bases. V was clipped by 3 bases and J by 11 bases, with 15 bases between them. CDR1 is SQVTM and CDR2 is ANQGSEA in the germline V gene. The CDR3 extends over 12 amino acids.

The gene calls are TRBV5-4 and TRBJ1-1; no reliable D call. V gave up 0 bases and J gave up 4 bases, with 10 bases separating them. The germline gives CDR1 SGHNT, CDR2 YYREEE (reference sequence). This CDR3 comprises 14 residues. The CDR3 DNA reads TGTGCCAGCAGCTTGGAGGTCGGATCCACTGAAGCTTTCTTT. Its translation: CASSLEVGSTEAFF.

The chain combines TRBV4-2 with TRBJ2-7; D possibly corresponds to TRBD1 (7 bases). Germline CDR1 LGHNA, CDR2 YNFKEQ. The CDR3 consists of 16 residues. Deletions cut 5 bases from V and 3 bases from J, with 20 bases between. Written as DNA, the CDR3 is TGTGCCAGCAGCTCGATTTCGGGGCAGGGGGGCTACGAGCAGTACTTC. Translated: CASSSISGQGGYEQYF.

The CDR3 DNA sequence: TGTGCCAGCAGCTCTAGGGTGGGTCATGAGCAGTTCTTC. Translation: CASSSRVGHEQFF. The chain links TRBV5-4 to TRBJ2-1; D remains unclear. CDR3 length equals 13 residues. V lost 3 bases and J 8 bases, leaving 12 bases between the germline ends. Germline loops: CDR1 SGHNT, CDR2 YYREEE (reference sequence).

This chain connects TRBV11-3 to TRBJ2-5; D not resolved. Germline values: CDR1 SGHNT, CDR2 YENEEA. The CDR3 consists of 16 residues. Trimming left V 1 base short and J 3 bases short, with 15 bases between. The CDR3 DNA reads TGTGCCAGCAGCTTAGGCGGTCCCGGCAGTGAAGAGACCCAGTACTTC. Translation gives CASSLGGPGSEETQYF.

The CDR3, as DNA: TGTGCCAGCAGCCCCGGGACTAGACAGACGCAGTATTTT. Protein product: CASSPGTRQTQYF. The V and J genes are TRBV9 and TRBJ2-3, with 8 bases identical to TRBD2. The V and J ends lost 4 bases and 9 bases, in that order; junction bases with no gene match: 7. CDR3 length: 13 residues. CDR1 is SGDLS, CDR2 YYNGEE, per germline.

As for this clone: One junction end does not reproduce the germline sequence, and a read error may be involved. J is TRBJ1-6 and V is TRBV9, with 7 bases that match TRBD1. Per germline, CDR1 SGDLS and CDR2 YYNGEE. The length of the CDR3 is 13 residues. The CDR3 region is CASSAGEDRRVYF. In DNA form, the CDR3 reads TGTGCCAGCAGCGCGGGGGAGGACAGGCGGGTCTACTTT.

The rearrangement uses TRBV5-1 and TRBJ2-7; D may be TRBD2 (5 bases). CDR1 and CDR2 from the germline V gene are SGHRS and YFSETQ. With 4 bases removed from V and 1 base from J, the gap between germline ends came to 9 bases. This CDR3 is 13 amino acids long. The CDR3 coding sequence is TGCGCCAGCAGCACCCGGACTTCCTACGAGCAGTACTTC. The encoded protein is CASSTRTSYEQYF.

The V call is TRBV7-9, the J call TRBJ2-2, with D possibly matching TRBD1 (6 bases). Per germline, CDR1 SEHNR and CDR2 FQNEAQ (reference sequence). Trimming shortened V by 7 bases and J by 1 base, and 10 bases separated the two germline ends. The CDR3 runs 14 residues. CDR3 sequence reads: CASTGQKNTGELFF. In DNA form, the CDR3 reads TGTGCCAGCACAGGACAGAAGAACACCGGGGAGCTGTTTTTT.

CDR3 in DNA: TGTGCCAGCAGTACAGGGGATTCGGTAAAACTGTTTTTT. Residues: CASSTGDSVKLFF. The chain uses TRBV12-3 or TRBV12-4 and TRBJ1-4; 7 positions agree with TRBD1. V lost 5 bases to trimming and J lost 10 bases; unmatched junction nucleotides: 7. The CDR3 runs to 13 residues.

Worth noting for this clone: At one end the junction does not follow the germline gene, possibly because of a read error. The rearrangement joins TRBV7-7 to TRBJ2-7, with D perhaps being TRBD1 or TRBD2 (5 bases each). CDR1 SSHAT and CDR2 FNYEAQ come from the germline V gene (reference sequence). The CDR3 length is 14 residues. CDR3: CASSPSVGAYEQYF. CDR3 DNA: TGTGCTAGCAGTCCCTCTGTGGGGGCCTACGAGCAGTACTTC.

V gene TRBV28 combines with J gene TRBJ1-2; 9 positions match TRBD1. Germline CDR1 and CDR2: MDHEN and SYDVKM. The trim removed 4 bases at V and 8 bases at J, leaving 8 bases unmatched. The CDR3 has 14 residues. The CDR3 reads CASSSQGQGYGYTF. The CDR3, as DNA: TGTGCCAGCAGTTCCCAGGGACAGGGATACGGCTACACCTTC.

This chain joins TRBV7-2 and TRBJ1-3; tentative D call: TRBD1 (5 bases). Trimming left V 3 bases short and J 0 bases short, with 15 bases between. The germline V gene encodes CDR1 SGHTA and CDR2 FQGNSA. The CDR3 is 17 amino acids. CDR3 DNA: TGTGCCAGCAGCTTTCTCCGGGACTTTGACTCTGGAAACACCATATATTTT. This translates into CASSFLRDFDSGNTIYF.

This chain connects TRBV2 to TRBJ2-3; D call uncertain. The CDR3 runs to 11 residues. V lost 6 bases to trimming and J lost 6 bases, with 7 bases between them. Germline V CDR1 and CDR2: SNHLY, FYNNEI. CDR3 residues: CASSPYDTQYF. The CDR3 DNA sequence: TGTGCCAGCAGCCCATACGATACGCAGTATTTT.

The V gene is TRBV5-1, the J gene TRBJ2-1, with 8 bases that match TRBD1. The CDR3 loop spans 17 amino acids. CDR1 and CDR2 (germline): SGHRS, YFSETQ. The V and J ends lost 0 bases and 7 bases, in that order; junction bases with no gene match: 12. This CDR3 is CASSLGLGQALLNEQFF. The CDR3 DNA reads as TGCGCCAGCAGCTTGGGGCTGGGACAGGCCCTCCTAAATGAGCAGTTCTTC.

This clone has a handful of counts. The gene calls are TRBV28 and TRBJ1-5; TRBD1 aligns across 9 bases. Germline assignment: CDR1 MDHEN and CDR2 SYDVKM. This CDR3 is built from 16 residues. V lost 5 bases and J lost 0; bases outside the gene matches: 5. The CDR3 DNA sequence: TGTGCCAGCAGTCCTCCGGGACAGGGTAGCAATCAGCCCCAGCATTTT. This sequence encodes CASSPPGQGSNQPQHF.

This chain joins TRBV3-1 (or the pseudogene TRBV3-2) and TRBJ1-3, with D possibly TRBD1 on 5 matching bases. Germline V lookup: CDR1 LGHDT, CDR2 YNNKEL (reference sequence). The CDR3 consists of 12 residues. V lost 9 bases, J lost 9 bases, and 15 bases lay in between. CDR3 DNA sequence: TGTGCCAGTTCGACCAGGAGGGGCACCATATATTTT. This encodes CASSTRRGTIYF.

In nucleotides, the CDR3 is TGTGCCAGCAGTTACTCTCAGTGGCGGCTCAATGAGCAGTTCTTC. Amino acids: CASSYSQWRLNEQFF. The chain employs TRBV6-2 or TRBV6-3 and TRBJ2-1; no definite D call. Trimming took 0 bases from V and 6 from J, leaving 12 bases between them. The CDR3 contains 15 residues. CDR1 MNHEY and CDR2 SVGEGT come from the germline V gene.

The chain links TRBV14 to TRBJ1-1, with unresolved D. In germline, CDR1 is SGHDN, CDR2 FVKESK. CDR3 size: 16 residues. Trimming left V 0 bases short and J 1 base short, with 12 bases between. The CDR3 DNA follows: TGTGCCAGCAGCCAAGAAGGGCTCAGCAAGAACACTGAAGCTTTCTTT. Its protein product is CASSQEGLSKNTEAFF.

This chain joins TRBV10-3 and TRBJ1-1, with 9 bases lining up with TRBD1. The CDR3 totals 15 residues. Per germline, CDR1 ENHRY and CDR2 SYGVKD. J gave up 4 bases and V 5 bases, and 8 bases lay outside the gene matches. Here the CDR3 reads CAISTGGAEGTEAFF. The CDR3 DNA reads as TGTGCCATCAGTACAGGGGGCGCAGAGGGCACTGAAGCTTTCTTT.

This chain joins TRBV7-6 and TRBJ2-2; 7 nucleotides match TRBD1. The CDR3 is 17 residues long. Trimming removed 5 bases from V and 2 bases from J; junction bases left unmatched: 11. Germline V CDR1 and CDR2: SGHVS, FNYEAQ. The CDR3 loop reads CASSLNKGQTNTGELFF. The CDR3 DNA reads TGTGCCAGCAGCCTGAATAAGGGACAGACAAACACCGGGGAGCTGTTTTTT. The variable domain in full, completed from reference TRBV7-6 and TRBJ2-2, reads GAGVSQSPRYKVTKRGQDVALRCDPISGHVSLYWYRQALGQGPEFLTYFNYEAQQDKSGLPNDRFSAERPEGSISTLTIQRTEQRDSAMYRCASSLNKGQTNTGELFFGEGSRLTVL.

This clone was counted a few times. The chain links TRBV4-1 to TRBJ1-5, with D perhaps TRBD1 (5 bases). Trimming shortened V by 1 base and J by 6 bases, and 16 bases separated the two germline ends. The length of the CDR3 is 16 residues. Germline V gives CDR1 MGHRA, CDR2 YSYEKL. For the CDR3, the DNA is TGCGCCAGCAGCCAAGCGTTCGGAGGGGCGAGTCAGCCCCAGCATTTT. Residues: CASSQAFGGASQPQHF.

The chain employs TRBV9 and TRBJ2-1; weak D call: TRBD2 (6 bases). This CDR3 has 15 amino acids. Germline loops: CDR1 SGDLS, CDR2 YYNGEE. With 0 bases removed from V and 4 bases from J, the gap between germline ends came to 11 bases. CDR3 in amino acids: CASSVEGSGYNEQFF. Here the CDR3 DNA reads TGTGCCAGCAGCGTAGAAGGTAGCGGATACAATGAGCAGTTCTTC.

This chain links TRBV11-3 with TRBJ1-1; D remains ambiguous. The ends were cut back, 0 bases at V and 1 base at J, with 3 bases in the middle. Germline loops: CDR1 SGHNT, CDR2 YENEEA. The CDR3 spans 13 residues. CDR3 residues: CASSLDENTEAFF. The CDR3 region has the DNA TGTGCCAGCAGCTTAGACGAGAACACTGAAGCTTTCTTT.

The rearrangement joins TRBV3-1 (or the pseudogene TRBV3-2) to TRBJ2-1; 7 bases align to TRBD2. V dropped 4 bases and J dropped 2; count of bases not matched to a gene: 5. The CDR3 runs 15 residues. Germline assignment: CDR1 LGHDT and CDR2 YNNKEL (reference sequence). CDR3 bases: TGTGCCAGCAGCCGGGGTAGCGGGCCCTACAATGAGCAGTTCTTC. The encoded protein is CASSRGSGPYNEQFF.

The genes are TRBV6-2 or TRBV6-3 and TRBJ1-2; D uncertain. V lost 2 bases to trimming and J lost 3 bases, with 10 bases between them. The CDR3 loop spans 14 amino acids. In germline, CDR1 is MNHEY, CDR2 SVGEGT. In DNA form, the CDR3 reads TGTGCCAGCAGTTACAACTCGGGCGACTATGGCTACACCTTC. It codes for CASSYNSGDYGYTF.

This chain links TRBV7-8 with TRBJ1-2, with 7 bases lining up with TRBD1. Germline CDR1 and CDR2: SGHVS and FQNEAQ. This CDR3 is built from 14 residues. V lost 5 bases, J lost 5 bases, and 8 bases stayed unmatched. CDR3 region: CASSPLQGPYGYTF. The CDR3 coding sequence is TGTGCCAGCAGCCCGTTACAGGGGCCGTATGGCTACACCTTC.

The chain uses TRBV16 and TRBJ2-6; D not resolved. Deletions cut 2 bases from V and 2 bases from J, with 7 bases between. This CDR3 has 15 amino acids. Germline loops: CDR1 KGHSY, CDR2 FQNENV. The CDR3 loop is CASSQVVTGANVLTF. DNA of the CDR3: TGTGCCAGCAGCCAAGTAGTTACTGGGGCCAACGTCCTGACTTTC.

This sequence joins TRBV7-2 and TRBJ1-6; perhaps TRBD1 as D (5 bases). The CDR3 spans 17 residues. With 2 bases removed from V and 10 bases from J, the gap between germline ends came to 21 bases. The germline V gene encodes CDR1 SGHTA and CDR2 FQGNSA. The chain's CDR3 is CASSLNGGAPRSSPLHF. CDR3 sequence (DNA): TGTGCCAGCAGCTTAAACGGCGGGGCTCCCCGGTCGTCACCCCTCCACTTT. Complete variable domain (other parts from reference TRBV7-2 and TRBJ1-6): GAGVSQSPSNKVTEKGKDVELRCDPISGHTALYWYRQSLGQGLEFLIYFQGNSAPDKSGLPSDRFSAERTGGSVSTLTIQRTQQEDSAVYLCASSLNGGAPRSSPLHFGNGTRLTVT.

The chain has TRBV10-3 and TRBJ1-4; D not certain. CDR1 and CDR2 from the germline V gene are ENHRY and SYGVKD. The CDR3 has 15 residues. Trimming removed 3 bases from V and 0 bases from J, with 8 bases in between. CDR3 sequence reads: CAISDPTTTNEKLFF. In DNA, the CDR3 is TGTGCCATCAGTGACCCGACGACAACTAATGAAAAACTGTTTTTT.